The clone carrying this T cell receptor (beta chain) was counted only a few times. The germline V gene encodes CDR1 SGHRS and CDR2 YFSETQ. V gave up 4 bases and J gave up 8 bases, with 15 bases separating them. CDR3 length equals 14 residues. The data stem from a study of blood T cell repertoires in COVID-19. Study as a whole: Samples came from the United States, Italy and Spain, spanning acute and convalescent COVID-19. PBMCs, B-cell-depleted T cells, or T cells were the source of the cDNA or gDNA that made up the material.

Original processing methods: Amplifying reference gene primers gave estimates of nucleated cell counts. Method: immunoSEQ multiplex PCR; TCRdb's copy keeps in-frame clones and lacks some. V, J and clone size were drawn from that table, and D and trimming were deduced from the DNA. The repertoire holds some 300,000 clones, with around 88% as singletons. Sequencing used peripheral blood. The sequence was obtained from a woman in her twenties or thirties who had recovered from COVID-19. The chain joins TRBV5-1 to TRBJ1-4; D may be TRBD1 (5 bases). CDR3 residues: CASSPWGSGEKLFF. DNA of the CDR3: TGCGCCAGCAGCCCGTGGGGCTCTGGGGAAAAACTGTTTTTT.